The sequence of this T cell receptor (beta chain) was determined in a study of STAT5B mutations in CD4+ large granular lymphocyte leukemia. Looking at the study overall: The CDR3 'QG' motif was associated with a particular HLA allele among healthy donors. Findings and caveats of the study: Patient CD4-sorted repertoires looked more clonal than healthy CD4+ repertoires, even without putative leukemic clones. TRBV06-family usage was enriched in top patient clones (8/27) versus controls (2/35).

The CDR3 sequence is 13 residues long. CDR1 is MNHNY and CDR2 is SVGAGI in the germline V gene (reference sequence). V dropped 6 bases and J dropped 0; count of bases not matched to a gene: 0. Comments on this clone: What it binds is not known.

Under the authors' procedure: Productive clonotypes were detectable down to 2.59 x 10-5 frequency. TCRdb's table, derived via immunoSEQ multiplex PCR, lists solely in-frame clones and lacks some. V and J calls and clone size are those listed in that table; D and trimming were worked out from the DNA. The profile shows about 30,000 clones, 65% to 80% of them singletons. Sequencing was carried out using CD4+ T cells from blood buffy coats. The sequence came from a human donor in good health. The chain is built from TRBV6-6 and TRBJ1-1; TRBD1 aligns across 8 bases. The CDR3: CASRDRVNTEAFF. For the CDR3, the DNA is TGTGCCAGCAGGGACAGGGTGAACACTGAAGCTTTCTTT.